This record looks at one T cell receptor (beta chain) sequence and its context. Antigen specificity is unknown. This CDR3 comprises 15 residues. V gave up 6 bases and J gave up 1 base, with 14 bases separating them. Germline-derived CDR1 and CDR2 are MNHNS and SASEGT. Healthy Caucasians provided all donations. These data belong to a study of identical twins. Findings of the study overall: Partly confounded zero-insertion analyses could result from invariant MAIT and iNKT cells. Insertions were fewer in abundant cord blood beta clonotypes, whereas memory repertoires showed none of this pattern.

After template switching added a universal primer site, the resulting cDNA carried unique molecular identifiers. From the 5' RACE reads, TCRdb called clonotypes with MiXCR, one entry per CDR3 protein. The sample lists more than 1.5 million distinct CDR3 sequences; roughly 35% were seen once. The chain has TRBV6-1 and TRBJ2-3, with D tentatively TRBD1 or TRBD2 (6 bases each). The sequenced material came from cord blood. The clonotype was recovered from a newborn girl in good health. CDR3 sequence reads: CASRGGVLGTDTQYF. The CDR3 nucleotides are TGTGCCAGCAGGGGGGGCGTTTTGGGCACAGATACGCAGTATTTT.